This is a list of T cell receptor beta chains from one sample in a study of cytomegalovirus exposure and HLA in healthy donors. The method was immunoSEQ multiplex PCR; TCRdb's version includes in-frame clones alone and lacks a portion of them. The clone table shows about 150,000 clones, with the ten largest holding roughly 2%. The sample comprised PBMCs. The receptor set was obtained from a man aged 30-40 years in good health and CMV-seronegative. The CDR3 runs from the conserved cysteine through the conserved F or W. Fields, in order: J gene, V gene, D gene, CDR3 protein, CDR3 DNA. D genes are given only for firm matches.

TRBJ2-1	TRBV7-9	-	CASKYLTDSYNEQFF	TGTGCCAGCAAATACCTTACAGACTCCTACAATGAGCAGTTCTTC
TRBJ1-1	TRBV29-1	-	CSVETGINTEAFF	TGCAGCGTTGAAACCGGGATCAACACTGAAGCTTTCTTT
TRBJ2-5	TRBV4-1	TRBD2	CASSLGLAGELETQYF	TGCGCCAGCAGCCTGGGACTAGCGGGAGAGTTGGAGACCCAGTACTTC
TRBJ2-7	TRBV19	TRBD1	CASSPTDRGVFYEQYF	TGTGCCAGTAGTCCGACAGACAGGGGGGTCTTCTACGAGCAGTACTTC
TRBJ1-5	TRBV25-1	-	CASSELGAGLQPQHF	TGTGCCAGCAGTGAGTTGGGGGCAGGGCTACAGCCCCAGCATTTT
TRBJ1-1	TRBV11-2	-	CASSLAPGVITEAFF	TGTGCCAGCAGCTTAGCCCCAGGGGTAATTACTGAAGCTTTCTTT
TRBJ2-1	TRBV7-9	-	CASSSTINPLYNEQFF	TGTGCCAGCAGCTCCACTATTAACCCGCTCTACAATGAGCAGTTCTTC
TRBJ1-2	TRBV29-1	TRBD1	CSVESGTAATNYGYTF	TGCAGCGTTGAGTCCGGGACAGCTGCAACAAACTATGGCTACACCTTC
TRBJ1-6	TRBV9	-	CASSVVPGSNSPLHF	TGTGCCAGCAGCGTAGTCCCCGGTTCTAATTCACCCCTCCACTTT
TRBJ1-3	TRBV6-4	TRBD1	CASPKGRGHSGNTIYF	TGTGCCAGCCCTAAGGGTAGGGGGCACTCTGGAAACACCATATATTTT
TRBJ2-3	TRBV25-1	-	CASSLVSGNATDTQYF	TGTGCCAGCAGTCTTGTTAGCGGTAACGCGACAGATACGCAGTATTTT
TRBJ2-3	TRBV7-2	-	CASSLVVYTDTQYF	TGTGCCAGCAGCTTAGTTGTCTACACAGATACGCAGTATTTT
TRBJ2-7	TRBV16	-	CASSQPDSLGEKQYF	TGTGCCAGCAGCCAACCCGACAGTCTCGGCGAGAAGCAGTACTTC
TRBJ1-2	TRBV5-5	-	CASSRSSRDNYGYTF	TGTGCCAGCAGCCGAAGTTCGAGAGATAACTATGGCTACACCTTC
TRBJ2-1	TRBV6-1	TRBD2	CASSILAGGGNEQFF	TGTGCCAGCAGTATACTAGCGGGAGGGGGGAATGAGCAGTTCTTC
TRBJ2-5	TRBV28	TRBD2	CASSLLLAGSQETQYF	TGTGCCAGCAGTTTACTGCTAGCGGGATCTCAGGAGACCCAGTACTTC
TRBJ2-5	TRBV27	-	CASSRLGQETQYF	TGTGCCAGCAGCCGACTAGGACAAGAGACCCAGTACTTC
TRBJ2-7	TRBV2	-	CASSDAGFSYEQYF	TGTGCCAGCAGTGACGCGGGGTTCTCCTACGAGCAGTACTTC
TRBJ2-5	TRBV5-1	TRBD1	CASRWDSIQETQYF	TGCGCCAGCAGATGGGACAGTATCCAAGAGACCCAGTACTTC
TRBJ1-5	TRBV5-5	-	CASSLWGEGNQPQHF	TGTGCCAGCAGCTTGTGGGGAGAGGGCAATCAGCCCCAGCATTTT
TRBJ2-7	TRBV29-1	-	CSVGQGYVDEQYF	TGCAGCGTTGGGCAGGGGTATGTCGACGAGCAGTACTTC
TRBJ1-2	TRBV28	TRBD1	CASSFGQGVGYTF	TGTGCCAGCAGTTTTGGACAGGGGGTGGGCTACACCTTC
TRBJ2-7	TRBV7-9	TRBD2	CASSELAASSYEQYF	TGTGCCAGCAGCGAACTAGCGGCTAGCTCCTACGAGCAGTACTTC
TRBJ2-1	TRBV5-1	TRBD2	CASSPGASGTYEQFF	TGCGCCAGCAGTCCCGGGGCTAGCGGGACTTATGAGCAGTTCTTC
TRBJ1-5	TRBV4-1	-	CASSQESISAQHF	TGCGCCAGCAGCCAAGAGTCCATTAGCGCCCAGCATTTT
TRBJ2-5	TRBV10-1	-	CASSDQDYQETQYF	TGCGCCAGCAGTGACCAGGACTACCAAGAGACCCAGTACTTC
TRBJ2-1	TRBV6-5	TRBD1	CASSSGTGNYNEQFF	TGTGCCAGCAGTTCCGGGACAGGGAACTACAATGAGCAGTTCTTC
TRBJ2-7	TRBV4-1	TRBD1	CASSQYPGQGEEQYF	TGCGCCAGCAGCCAATACCCAGGACAGGGTGAAGAGCAGTACTTC
TRBJ1-1	TRBV7-9	-	CASSKEANNEAFF	TGTGCCAGCAGCAAAGAGGCGAACAATGAAGCTTTCTTT
TRBJ2-2	TRBV5-1	TRBD1	CASSSGTGRTGELFF	TGCGCCAGCAGCAGCGGGACAGGGAGAACCGGGGAGCTGTTTTTT
TRBJ1-4	TRBV7-9	TRBD1	CASSPRQGLNEKLFF	TGTGCCAGCAGCCCCAGACAGGGATTAAATGAAAAACTGTTTTTT
TRBJ2-2	TRBV28	TRBD2	CASSLWGTSGASTGELFF	TGTGCCAGCAGTTTATGGGGGACTAGCGGGGCGTCCACCGGGGAGCTGTTTTTT
TRBJ1-2	TRBV5-1	-	CASSQGGANYGYTF	TGCGCCAGCAGCCAAGGAGGGGCCAACTATGGCTACACCTTC
TRBJ2-1	TRBV7-9	TRBD2	CASSFPGLAGGSSYNEQFF	TGTGCCAGCAGCTTCCCGGGACTAGCGGGAGGGAGCTCCTACAATGAGCAGTTCTTC
TRBJ2-5	TRBV27	TRBD2	CASSSRGVETQYF	TGTGCCAGCAGTTCGCGGGGGGTAGAGACCCAGTACTTC
TRBJ1-5	TRBV7-8	-	CASSWSGTLVTQPQHF	TGTGCCAGCAGCTGGTCCGGGACACTAGTAACTCAGCCCCAGCATTTT
TRBJ1-5	TRBV7-9	-	CASSPNSNQPQHF	TGTGCCAGCAGCCCAAATAGCAATCAGCCCCAGCATTTT
TRBJ2-7	TRBV27	-	CASSLRSTALYSYEQYF	TGTGCCAGCAGTTTGAGGTCGACAGCCTTATACTCCTACGAGCAGTACTTC